The rows below give T cell receptor beta chains drawn from one sample of a study of T cell responses to AZD1222 COVID-19 vaccine. The repertoire was sequenced with immunoSEQ multiplex PCR; TCRdb's copy has only in-frame clones and lacks some. The sample contains some 150,000 clones, about nine tenths of which appear only once. Here the sequenced sample was peripheral blood, taken 28 days after the second AZD1222 dose. These receptors all come from an adult who received the AZD1222 COVID-19 vaccine. Both conserved end residues are part of each CDR3. The D gene is left open where the match is weak. Some rows mark clone size as missing; the rest say once, few, many or name a class of expanded clone.

cdr3_aa: CASSSPGQGNEKLFF; cdr3_nt: TGTGCCAGCAGTTCTCCGGGACAGGGTAATGAAAAACTGTTTTTT; v_call: TRBV28; d_call: TRBD1; clone_size: NA; j_call: TRBJ1-4
cdr3_aa: CAISERGPHVGGGYGYTF; cdr3_nt: TGTGCCATCAGTGAGCGCGGACCCCACGTGGGTGGCGGTTATGGCTACACCTTC; v_call: TRBV10-3; d_call: NA; clone_size: NA; j_call: TRBJ1-2
cdr3_aa: CASSVGRRLGTEAFF; cdr3_nt: TGTGCCAGCAGCGTGGGACGACGACTGGGCACTGAAGCTTTCTTT; v_call: TRBV6-2/TRBV6-3; d_call: NA; clone_size: NA; j_call: TRBJ1-1
cdr3_aa: CASSLREGEQYF; cdr3_nt: TGTGCCAGCAGCTTAAGGGAAGGCGAGCAGTACTTC; v_call: TRBV7-2; d_call: NA; clone_size: NA; j_call: TRBJ2-7
cdr3_aa: CATSDHRDRGREELFF; cdr3_nt: TGTGCCACCAGTGACCATCGGGACAGGGGGCGAGAGGAGCTGTTTTTT; v_call: TRBV24-1; d_call: TRBD1; clone_size: NA; j_call: TRBJ2-2
cdr3_aa: CATSREGQGGPGNTIYF; cdr3_nt: TGTGCCACCAGCAGAGAGGGACAGGGAGGCCCTGGAAACACCATATATTTT; v_call: TRBV15; d_call: TRBD1; clone_size: few; j_call: TRBJ1-3
cdr3_aa: CASTLSTGRSEKLFF; cdr3_nt: TGTGCCAGCACTCTCAGTACAGGGCGTAGTGAAAAACTGTTTTTT; v_call: TRBV28; d_call: NA; clone_size: once; j_call: TRBJ1-4
cdr3_aa: CASAGTAGNTIYF; cdr3_nt: TGTGCCAGCGCCGGGACAGCTGGAAACACCATATATTTT; v_call: TRBV2; d_call: TRBD1; clone_size: NA; j_call: TRBJ1-3
cdr3_aa: CASSQDNLRQETQYF; cdr3_nt: TGTGCCAGCAGCCAAGATAACCTGCGCCAAGAGACCCAGTACTTC; v_call: TRBV3-1/TRBV3-2; d_call: NA; clone_size: NA; j_call: TRBJ2-5
cdr3_aa: CASSSPSGRIREQYF; cdr3_nt: TGTGCCAGCAGCTCTCCTAGCGGGAGGATAAGGGAGCAGTACTTC; v_call: TRBV28; d_call: TRBD2; clone_size: NA; j_call: TRBJ2-7
cdr3_aa: CASTDEVYNSPLHF; cdr3_nt: TGTGCCAGCACCGACGAGGTCTATAATTCACCCCTCCACTTT; v_call: TRBV27; d_call: NA; clone_size: NA; j_call: TRBJ1-6
cdr3_aa: CAWSVFSGLAGPSTDTQYF; cdr3_nt: TGTGCCTGGAGTGTTTTTTCCGGACTAGCGGGTCCTAGCACAGATACGCAGTATTTT; v_call: TRBV30; d_call: TRBD2; clone_size: NA; j_call: TRBJ2-3
cdr3_aa: CASSQILSEKTQYF; cdr3_nt: TGCGCCAGCAGCCAAATTTTGAGCGAAAAGACCCAGTACTTC; v_call: TRBV4-1; d_call: NA; clone_size: once; j_call: TRBJ2-5
cdr3_aa: CASSDKVGYGYTF; cdr3_nt: TGTGCCAGCAGTGACAAGGTGGGGTATGGCTACACCTTC; v_call: TRBV25-1; d_call: NA; clone_size: NA; j_call: TRBJ1-2
cdr3_aa: CASSFTVNTEAFF; cdr3_nt: TGTGCCAGCAGTTTTACAGTGAACACTGAAGCTTTCTTT; v_call: TRBV27; d_call: NA; clone_size: NA; j_call: TRBJ1-1
cdr3_aa: CASSAIEAEPYEQYF; cdr3_nt: TGCGCCAGCAGCGCCATCGAGGCGGAGCCCTACGAGCAGTACTTC; v_call: TRBV5-1; d_call: NA; clone_size: once; j_call: TRBJ2-7
cdr3_aa: CASTPRWGGVTASTDTQYF; cdr3_nt: TGTGCCAGCACTCCACGGTGGGGGGGAGTCACAGCCAGCACAGATACGCAGTATTTT; v_call: TRBV27; d_call: TRBD2; clone_size: NA; j_call: TRBJ2-3
cdr3_aa: CASSYGTSAGAQYF; cdr3_nt: TGTGCCAGCAGTTACGGGACTAGCGCAGGGGCGCAGTATTTT; v_call: TRBV6-6; d_call: TRBD2; clone_size: NA; j_call: TRBJ2-3
cdr3_aa: CASSFLQGNTEAFF; cdr3_nt: TGCGCCAGCAGCTTCCTACAGGGAAACACTGAAGCTTTCTTT; v_call: TRBV5-1; d_call: NA; clone_size: NA; j_call: TRBJ1-1
cdr3_aa: CASSQKLRSYEQYF; cdr3_nt: TGTGCCAGCAGTCAAAAGTTACGGTCCTACGAGCAGTACTTC; v_call: TRBV6-2/TRBV6-3; d_call: NA; clone_size: NA; j_call: TRBJ2-7
cdr3_aa: CSVALTGTANYGYTF; cdr3_nt: TGCAGCGTCGCACTCACCGGGACAGCAAACTATGGCTACACCTTC; v_call: TRBV29-1; d_call: TRBD1; clone_size: NA; j_call: TRBJ1-2
cdr3_aa: CASDRTSGRPLEQFF; cdr3_nt: TGTGCCAGCGACCGGACTAGCGGGAGACCGCTGGAGCAGTTCTTC; v_call: TRBV6-5; d_call: TRBD2; clone_size: NA; j_call: TRBJ2-1
cdr3_aa: CASRGSGRTGELFF; cdr3_nt: TGTGCCAGCAGAGGGTCAGGGAGAACCGGGGAGCTGTTTTTT; v_call: TRBV6-5; d_call: NA; clone_size: NA; j_call: TRBJ2-2
cdr3_aa: CASNGTEGDEQYF; cdr3_nt: TGTGCCAGCAATGGGACTGAGGGGGACGAGCAGTACTTC; v_call: TRBV2; d_call: NA; clone_size: NA; j_call: TRBJ2-7
cdr3_aa: CASSAGPSYGYTF; cdr3_nt: TGTGCCAGCAGTGCGGGACCCAGCTATGGCTACACCTTC; v_call: TRBV6-2/TRBV6-3; d_call: NA; clone_size: once; j_call: TRBJ1-2
cdr3_aa: CASSELYRGTYEQYF; cdr3_nt: TGTGCCAGCAGTGAACTGTACAGGGGAACCTACGAGCAGTACTTC; v_call: TRBV6-1; d_call: TRBD1; clone_size: NA; j_call: TRBJ2-7
cdr3_aa: CASSYDAGSTDTQYF; cdr3_nt: TGTGCCAGCAGTTACGATGCGGGAAGCACAGATACGCAGTATTTT; v_call: TRBV6-2/TRBV6-3; d_call: NA; clone_size: NA; j_call: TRBJ2-3
cdr3_aa: CASSLEFQGVGGYTF; cdr3_nt: TGTGCCAGCAGCTTAGAGTTCCAGGGGGTTGGTGGCTACACCTTC; v_call: TRBV7-8; d_call: TRBD1; clone_size: few; j_call: TRBJ1-2
cdr3_aa: CASSSTASSYNEQFF; cdr3_nt: TGTGCCAGCAGTTCGACTGCGAGCTCCTACAATGAGCAGTTCTTC; v_call: TRBV6-5; d_call: NA; clone_size: NA; j_call: TRBJ2-1
cdr3_aa: CASSSGQFPQPQHF; cdr3_nt: TGTGCCAGCAGTAGCGGACAGTTTCCTCAGCCCCAGCATTTT; v_call: TRBV28; d_call: NA; clone_size: NA; j_call: TRBJ1-5
cdr3_aa: CASSYFPGGYNEQFF; cdr3_nt: TGTGCCAGCAGCTACTTCCCAGGGGGCTACAATGAGCAGTTCTTC; v_call: TRBV7-3; d_call: TRBD1; clone_size: NA; j_call: TRBJ2-1
cdr3_aa: CASSQGLAGAGEQYF; cdr3_nt: TGTGCCAGCTCACAGGGACTAGCGGGAGCGGGCGAGCAGTACTTC; v_call: TRBV18; d_call: TRBD2; clone_size: NA; j_call: TRBJ2-7
cdr3_aa: CAWSLVGRSDAFF; cdr3_nt: TGTGCCTGGAGTCTTGTCGGGCGGTCTGATGCTTTCTTT; v_call: TRBV30; d_call: NA; clone_size: NA; j_call: TRBJ1-1
cdr3_aa: CAWSVRQAYEQYF; cdr3_nt: TGTGCCTGGAGTGTACGCCAGGCCTACGAGCAGTACTTC; v_call: TRBV30; d_call: NA; clone_size: once; j_call: TRBJ2-7
cdr3_aa: CASSPTSGRAFDEQFF; cdr3_nt: TGCGCCAGCAGCCCTACGAGCGGGAGGGCCTTCGATGAGCAGTTCTTC; v_call: TRBV4-3; d_call: TRBD2; clone_size: few; j_call: TRBJ2-1
cdr3_aa: CASSLWDLGASSPLHF; cdr3_nt: TGTGCCAGCAGTTTATGGGATCTGGGGGCGAGCTCACCCCTCCACTTT; v_call: TRBV27; d_call: NA; clone_size: NA; j_call: TRBJ1-6
cdr3_aa: CASSKGPLEQYF; cdr3_nt: TGTGCCAGTAGCAAGGGACCTCTCGAGCAGTACTTC; v_call: TRBV19; d_call: NA; clone_size: NA; j_call: TRBJ2-7
cdr3_aa: CASSLGTPPETQYF; cdr3_nt: TGTGCCAGCAGCTTAGGGACCCCTCCTGAGACCCAGTACTTC; v_call: TRBV7-2; d_call: NA; clone_size: NA; j_call: TRBJ2-5
cdr3_aa: CASSRIAGSNTGELFF; cdr3_nt: TGTGCCAGCAGCCGTATAGCGGGATCGAACACCGGGGAGCTGTTTTTT; v_call: TRBV7-3; d_call: TRBD2; clone_size: NA; j_call: TRBJ2-2
cdr3_aa: CASSPRTGNNSPLHF; cdr3_nt: TGTGCCAGCAGCCCTCGGACAGGGAATAATTCACCCCTCCACTTT; v_call: TRBV11-3; d_call: TRBD1; clone_size: few; j_call: TRBJ1-6
cdr3_aa: CASSRSGTGPYGYTF; cdr3_nt: TGTGCCAGCAGCCGCTCTGGGACAGGCCCCTATGGCTACACCTTC; v_call: TRBV5-6; d_call: TRBD1; clone_size: NA; j_call: TRBJ1-2
cdr3_aa: CASSPPGAGNTIYF; cdr3_nt: TGTGCCAGCAGTCCCCCGGGGGCTGGAAACACCATATATTTT; v_call: TRBV6-5; d_call: NA; clone_size: NA; j_call: TRBJ1-3
cdr3_aa: CASNRQERANYGYTF; cdr3_nt: TGTGCCAGCAACCGACAGGAGAGAGCTAACTATGGCTACACCTTC; v_call: TRBV9; d_call: NA; clone_size: NA; j_call: TRBJ1-2
cdr3_aa: CASSKRQNTEAFF; cdr3_nt: TGTGCCAGCAGTAAAAGACAGAACACTGAAGCTTTCTTT; v_call: TRBV12-3/TRBV12-4; d_call: NA; clone_size: many; j_call: TRBJ1-1
cdr3_aa: CASSPTRGGATNEKLFF; cdr3_nt: TGTGCCAGCAGCCCGACACGGGGGGGTGCAACTAATGAAAAACTGTTTTTT; v_call: TRBV7-8; d_call: NA; clone_size: NA; j_call: TRBJ1-4